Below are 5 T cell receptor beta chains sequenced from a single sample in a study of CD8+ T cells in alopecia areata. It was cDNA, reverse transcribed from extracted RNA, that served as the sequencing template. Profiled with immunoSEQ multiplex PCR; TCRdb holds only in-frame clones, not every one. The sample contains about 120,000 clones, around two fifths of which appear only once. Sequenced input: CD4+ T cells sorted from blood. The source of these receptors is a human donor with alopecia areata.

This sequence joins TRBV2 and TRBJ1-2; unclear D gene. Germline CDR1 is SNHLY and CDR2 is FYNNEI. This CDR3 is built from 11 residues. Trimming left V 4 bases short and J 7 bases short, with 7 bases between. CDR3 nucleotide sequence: TGTGCCAGCAGTGTGGTTGGTGGCTACACCTTC. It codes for CASSVVGGYTF.

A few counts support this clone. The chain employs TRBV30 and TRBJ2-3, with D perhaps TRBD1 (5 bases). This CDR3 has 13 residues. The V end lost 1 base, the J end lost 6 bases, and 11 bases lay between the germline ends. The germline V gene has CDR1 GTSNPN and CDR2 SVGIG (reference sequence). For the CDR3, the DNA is TGTGCCTGGAGTGCACAGGATGTGGATACGCAGTATTTT. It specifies CAWSAQDVDTQYF.

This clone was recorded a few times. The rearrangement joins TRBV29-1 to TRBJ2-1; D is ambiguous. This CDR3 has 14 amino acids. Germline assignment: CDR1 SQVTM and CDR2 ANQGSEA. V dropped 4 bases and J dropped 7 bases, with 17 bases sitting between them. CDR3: CSVVQHLVGNEQFF. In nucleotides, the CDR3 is TGCAGCGTTGTACAACATTTGGTGGGGAATGAGCAGTTCTTC.

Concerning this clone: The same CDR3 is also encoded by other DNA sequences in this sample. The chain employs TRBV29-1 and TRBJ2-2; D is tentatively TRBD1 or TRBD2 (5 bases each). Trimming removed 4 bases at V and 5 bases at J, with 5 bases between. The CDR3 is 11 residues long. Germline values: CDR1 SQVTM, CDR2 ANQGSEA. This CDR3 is CSVGGTGELFF. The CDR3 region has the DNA TGCAGCGTTGGGGGGACCGGGGAGCTGTTTTTT.

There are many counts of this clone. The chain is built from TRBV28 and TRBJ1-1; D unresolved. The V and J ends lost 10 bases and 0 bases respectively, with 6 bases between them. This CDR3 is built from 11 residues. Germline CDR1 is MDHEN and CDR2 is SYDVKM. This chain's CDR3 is CATWLNTEAFF. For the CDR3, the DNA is TGTGCCACCTGGCTGAACACTGAAGCTTTCTTT.